This entry describes one TCR beta chain. In the original workflow: Counts of nucleated cells, estimated from reference gene primer amplification, were obtained. Sequencing used immunoSEQ multiplex PCR; TCRdb keeps in-frame clones, though not all of them. D and trimming come from the DNA, and the V and J calls and clone size come from that table. Among roughly 320,000 clones listed, around nine tenths were seen once. The data originate from a study of blood T cell repertoires in COVID-19. Whole-study context: Some COVID-19 samples were acute and others convalescent; all came from the United States, Italy and Spain. PBMCs, B-cell-depleted T cells, or T cells were the source of the cDNA or gDNA that made up the material.

Participants were placed into cohorts based on the clinical history they reported. This CDR3 has 13 amino acids. The germline V and J ends were trimmed by 4 bases and 8 bases, with 14 bases remaining between them. CDR1 and CDR2 from the germline V gene are SGHDN and FVKESK. The origin of this receptor is a woman aged 25-40 years who had been exposed to COVID-19. The genes are TRBV14 and TRBJ1-1, with D possibly TRBD1 on 5 matching bases. Sample: PBMCs or T cells enriched from blood (not recorded which). The CDR3 sequence: CASSPAPGLEAFF. The CDR3 region has the DNA TGTGCCAGCAGCCCTGCTCCAGGGCTCGAAGCTTTCTTT.